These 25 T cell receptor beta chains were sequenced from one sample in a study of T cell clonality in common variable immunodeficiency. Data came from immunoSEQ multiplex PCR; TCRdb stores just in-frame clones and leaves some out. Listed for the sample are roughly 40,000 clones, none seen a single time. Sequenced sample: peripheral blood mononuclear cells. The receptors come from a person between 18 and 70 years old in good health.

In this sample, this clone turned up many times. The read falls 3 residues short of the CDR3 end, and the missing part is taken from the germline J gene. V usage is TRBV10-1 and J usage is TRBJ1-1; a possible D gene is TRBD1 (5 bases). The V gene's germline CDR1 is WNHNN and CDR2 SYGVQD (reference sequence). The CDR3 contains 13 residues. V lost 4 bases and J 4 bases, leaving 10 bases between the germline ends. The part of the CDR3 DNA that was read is TGCGCCAGCAGTGCGACAAGGGGCACTGAA. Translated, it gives CASSATRGTE. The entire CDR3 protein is CASSATRGTEAFF.

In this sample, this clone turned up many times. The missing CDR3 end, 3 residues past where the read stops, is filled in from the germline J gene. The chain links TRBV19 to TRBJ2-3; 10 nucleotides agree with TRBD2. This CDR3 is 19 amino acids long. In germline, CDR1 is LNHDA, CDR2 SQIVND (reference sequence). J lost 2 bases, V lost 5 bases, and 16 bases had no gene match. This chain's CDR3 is CASSLPIVAGGLNTDTQYF. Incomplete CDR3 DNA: TGTGCCAGTAGTCTCCCGATAGTAGCGGGGGGACTAAACACAGATACG.

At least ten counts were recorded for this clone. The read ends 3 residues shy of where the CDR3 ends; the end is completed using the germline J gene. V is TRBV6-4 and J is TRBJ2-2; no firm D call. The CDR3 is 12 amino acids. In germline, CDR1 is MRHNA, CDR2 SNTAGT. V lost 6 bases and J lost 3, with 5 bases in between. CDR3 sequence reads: CASRRYTGELFF. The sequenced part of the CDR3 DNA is TGTGCCAGCAGGCGGTACACCGGGGAG.

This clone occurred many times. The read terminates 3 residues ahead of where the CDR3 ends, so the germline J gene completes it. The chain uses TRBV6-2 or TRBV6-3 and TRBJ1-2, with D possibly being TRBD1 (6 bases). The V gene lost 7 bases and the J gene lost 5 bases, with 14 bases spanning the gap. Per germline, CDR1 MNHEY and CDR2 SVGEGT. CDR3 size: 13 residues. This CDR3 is CASTSGQRYGYTF. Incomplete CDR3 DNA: TGTGCCAGCACGTCGGGACAACGGTATGGC.

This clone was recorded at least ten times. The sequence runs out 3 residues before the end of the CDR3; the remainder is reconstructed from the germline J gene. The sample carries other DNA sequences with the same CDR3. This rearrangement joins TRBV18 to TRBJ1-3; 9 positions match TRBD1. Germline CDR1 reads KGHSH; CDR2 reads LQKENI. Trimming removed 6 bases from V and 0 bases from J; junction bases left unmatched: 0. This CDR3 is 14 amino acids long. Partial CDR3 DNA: TGTGCCAGCTCGGACAGGGGCTCTGGAAACACC. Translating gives CASSDRGSGNT. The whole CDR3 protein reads CASSDRGSGNTIYF.

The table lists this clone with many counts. CDR3 DNA, as far as it was read: TGTGCCAGCAGTGTGTTTCAGGGTGACTACGAG. Amino acids: CASSVFQGDYE. The complete CDR3 sequence is CASSVFQGDYEQYF. The chain joins TRBV6-1 to TRBJ2-7; a possible D gene is TRBD1 (5 bases). Read data end 3 residues before the CDR3 end; the end is taken from the germline J gene. The CDR3 has 14 residues. CDR1 and CDR2 from the germline V gene are MNHNS and SASEGT. V dropped 4 bases and J dropped 3 bases, with 13 bases sitting between them.

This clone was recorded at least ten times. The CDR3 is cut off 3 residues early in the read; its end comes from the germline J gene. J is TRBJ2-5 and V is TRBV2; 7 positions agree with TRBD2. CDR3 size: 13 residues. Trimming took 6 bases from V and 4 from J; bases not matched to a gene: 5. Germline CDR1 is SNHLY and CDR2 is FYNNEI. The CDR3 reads CASRAGDRETQYF. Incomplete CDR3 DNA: TGTGCCAGCAGGGCGGGGGACCGAGAGACC.

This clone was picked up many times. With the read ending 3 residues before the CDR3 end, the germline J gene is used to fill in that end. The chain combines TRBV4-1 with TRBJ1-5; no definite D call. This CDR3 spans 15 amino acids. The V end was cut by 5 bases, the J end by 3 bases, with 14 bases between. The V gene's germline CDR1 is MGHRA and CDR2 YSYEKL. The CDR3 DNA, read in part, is TGCGCCAGCAGCAGTACCAACAGCCTCAATCAGCCC. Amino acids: CASSSTNSLNQP. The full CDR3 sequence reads CASSSTNSLNQPQHF.

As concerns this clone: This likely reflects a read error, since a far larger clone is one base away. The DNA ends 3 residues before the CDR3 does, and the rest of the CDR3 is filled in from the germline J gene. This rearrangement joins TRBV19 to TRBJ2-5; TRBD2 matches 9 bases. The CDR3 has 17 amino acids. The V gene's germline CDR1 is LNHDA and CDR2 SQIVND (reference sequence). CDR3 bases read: TGTGGCAGTAGTATAGACGGTAGCGGGAGCGAGGCGGAGACC. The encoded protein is CGSSIDGSGSEAET. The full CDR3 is CGSSIDGSGSEAETQYF.

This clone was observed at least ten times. The CDR3 loop reads CASNGASASSETQYF. CDR3 DNA (partial): TGTGCCAGCAATGGGGCTAGCGCCTCGAGTGAGACC. The V gene is TRBV28, the J gene TRBJ2-5, with D tentatively TRBD2 (6 bases). The CDR3 extends 3 residues past the end of the read, so its final part is completed from the germline J gene. Trimming took off 7 bases at V and 5 bases at J, with 20 bases between the two ends. The V gene's germline CDR1 is MDHEN and CDR2 SYDVKM. The CDR3 consists of 15 residues.

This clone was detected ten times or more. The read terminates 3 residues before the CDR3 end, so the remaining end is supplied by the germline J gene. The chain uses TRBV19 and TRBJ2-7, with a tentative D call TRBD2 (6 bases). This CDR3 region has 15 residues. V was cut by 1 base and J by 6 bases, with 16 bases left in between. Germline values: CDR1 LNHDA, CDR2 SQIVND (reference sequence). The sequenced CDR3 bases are TGTGCCAGTAGTATAGTTGGCGGGAACTCCGGCGAG. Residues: CASSIVGGNSGE. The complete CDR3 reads CASSIVGGNSGEQYF. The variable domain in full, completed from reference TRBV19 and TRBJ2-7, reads DGGITQSPKYLFRKEGQNVTLSCEQNLNHDAMYWYRQDPGQGLRLIYYSQIVNDFQKGDIAEGYSVSREKKESFPLTVTSAQKNPTAFYLCASSIVGGNSGEQYFGPGTRLTVT.

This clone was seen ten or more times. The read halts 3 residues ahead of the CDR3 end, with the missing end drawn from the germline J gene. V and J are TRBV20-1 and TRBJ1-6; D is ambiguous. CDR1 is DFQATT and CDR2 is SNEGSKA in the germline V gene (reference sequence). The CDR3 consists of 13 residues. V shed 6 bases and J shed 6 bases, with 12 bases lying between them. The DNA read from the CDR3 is TGCAGTGCCCCCGGCCCGGGTAATTCACCC. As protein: CSAPGPGNSP. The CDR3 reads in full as CSAPGPGNSPLHF.

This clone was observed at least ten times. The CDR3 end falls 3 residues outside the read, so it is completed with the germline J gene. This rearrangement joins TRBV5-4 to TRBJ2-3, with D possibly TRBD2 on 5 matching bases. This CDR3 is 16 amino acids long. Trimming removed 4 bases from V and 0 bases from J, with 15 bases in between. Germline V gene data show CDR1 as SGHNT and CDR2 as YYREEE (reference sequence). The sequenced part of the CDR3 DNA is TGTGCCAGCAGCATCGTAATAGCGTCTAGCACAGATACG. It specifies CASSIVIASSTDT. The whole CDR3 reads CASSIVIASSTDTQYF.

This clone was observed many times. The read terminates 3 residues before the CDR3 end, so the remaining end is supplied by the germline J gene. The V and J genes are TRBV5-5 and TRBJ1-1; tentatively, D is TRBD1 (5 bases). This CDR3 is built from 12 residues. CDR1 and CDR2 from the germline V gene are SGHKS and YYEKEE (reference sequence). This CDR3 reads CASSHWGEEAFF. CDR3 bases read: TGTGCCAGCAGCCATTGGGGGGAGGAA.

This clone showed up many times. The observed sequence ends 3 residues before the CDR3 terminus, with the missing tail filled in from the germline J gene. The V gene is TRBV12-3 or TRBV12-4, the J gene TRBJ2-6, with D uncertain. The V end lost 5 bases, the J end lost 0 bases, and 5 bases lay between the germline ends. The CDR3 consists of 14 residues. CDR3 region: CASSHTSGANVLTF. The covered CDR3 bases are TGTGCCAGCAGTCACACCTCTGGGGCCAACGTC.

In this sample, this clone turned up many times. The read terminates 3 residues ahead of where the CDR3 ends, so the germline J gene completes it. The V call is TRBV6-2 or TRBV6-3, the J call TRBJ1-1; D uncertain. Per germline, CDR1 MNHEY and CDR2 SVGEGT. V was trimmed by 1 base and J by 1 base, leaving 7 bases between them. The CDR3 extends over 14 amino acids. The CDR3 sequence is CASSYYVANTEAFF. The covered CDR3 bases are TGTGCCAGCAGTTACTATGTGGCGAACACTGAA.

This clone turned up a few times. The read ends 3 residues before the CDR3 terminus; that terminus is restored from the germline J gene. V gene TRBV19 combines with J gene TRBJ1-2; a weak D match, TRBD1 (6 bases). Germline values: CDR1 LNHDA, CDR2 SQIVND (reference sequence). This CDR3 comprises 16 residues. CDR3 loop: CASSRLAGTSTDTYTF. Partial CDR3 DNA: TGTGCCAGTAGTAGGCTAGCGGGGACAAGCACAGATACC.

The part of the CDR3 DNA that was read is TGTGCCAGCACGGGGCAGGGGGGTGCCTACGAG. Its translation is CASTGQGGAYE. The entire CDR3 reads CASTGQGGAYEQYF. The chain links TRBV2 to TRBJ2-7; tentatively, D is TRBD1 (7 bases). The CDR3 goes on 3 residues after the read ends, and that part is filled in from the germline J gene. The CDR3 runs 14 residues. Deletions cut 7 bases from V and 2 bases from J, with 15 bases between. The germline V gene has CDR1 SNHLY and CDR2 FYNNEI.

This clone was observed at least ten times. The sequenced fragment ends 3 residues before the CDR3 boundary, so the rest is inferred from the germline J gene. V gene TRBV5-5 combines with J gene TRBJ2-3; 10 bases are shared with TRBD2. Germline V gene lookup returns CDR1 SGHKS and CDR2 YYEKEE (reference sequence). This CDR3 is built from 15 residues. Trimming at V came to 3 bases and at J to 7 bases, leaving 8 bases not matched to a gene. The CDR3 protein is CASSSERGGINTQYF. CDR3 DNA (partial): TGTGCCAGCAGCTCGGAGCGGGGGGGCATAAATACG.

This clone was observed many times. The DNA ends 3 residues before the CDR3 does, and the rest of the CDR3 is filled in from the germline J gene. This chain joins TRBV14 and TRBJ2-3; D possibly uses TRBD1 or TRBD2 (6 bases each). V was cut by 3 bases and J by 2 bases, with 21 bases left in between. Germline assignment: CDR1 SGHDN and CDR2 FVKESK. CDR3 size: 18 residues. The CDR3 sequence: CASSQIPFGGGITDTQYF. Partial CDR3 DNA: TGTGCCAGCAGCCAGATCCCCTTCGGAGGGGGAATCACAGATACG.

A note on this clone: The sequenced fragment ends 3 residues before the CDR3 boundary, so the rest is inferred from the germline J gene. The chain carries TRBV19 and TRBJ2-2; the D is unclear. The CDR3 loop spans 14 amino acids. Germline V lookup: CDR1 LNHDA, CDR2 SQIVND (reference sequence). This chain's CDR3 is CASSIASTNEKLFF. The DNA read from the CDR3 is TGTGCCAGTAGTATAGCATCAACTAATGAAAAG.

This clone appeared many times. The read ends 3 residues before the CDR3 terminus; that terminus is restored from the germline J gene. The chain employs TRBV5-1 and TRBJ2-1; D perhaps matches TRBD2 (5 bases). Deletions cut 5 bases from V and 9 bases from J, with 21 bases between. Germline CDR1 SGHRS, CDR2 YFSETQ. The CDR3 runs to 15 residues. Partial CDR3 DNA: TGCGCCAGCAGTGGCTCCGGGGAGATGGTTGGTGAG. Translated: CASSGSGEMVGE. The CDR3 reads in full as CASSGSGEMVGEQFF.

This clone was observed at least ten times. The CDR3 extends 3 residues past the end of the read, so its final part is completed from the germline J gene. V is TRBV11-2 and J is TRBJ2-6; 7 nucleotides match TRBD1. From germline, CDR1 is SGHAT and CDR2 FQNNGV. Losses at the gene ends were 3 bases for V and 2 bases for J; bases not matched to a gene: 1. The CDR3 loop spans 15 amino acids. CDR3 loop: CASSFDRAGANVLTF. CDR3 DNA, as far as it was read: TGTGCCAGCAGCTTCGACAGGGCTGGGGCCAACGTC. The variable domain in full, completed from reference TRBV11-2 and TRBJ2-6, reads EAGVAQSPRYKIIEKRQSVAFWCNPISGHATLYWYQQILGQGPKLLIQFQNNGVVDDSQLPKDRFSAERLKGVDSTLKIQPAKLEDSAVYLCASSFDRAGANVLTFGAGSRLTVL.

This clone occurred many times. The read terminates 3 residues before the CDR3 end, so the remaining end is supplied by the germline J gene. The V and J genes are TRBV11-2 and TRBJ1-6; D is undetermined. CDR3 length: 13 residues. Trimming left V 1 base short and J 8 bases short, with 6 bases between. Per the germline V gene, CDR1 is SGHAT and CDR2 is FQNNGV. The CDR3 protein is CASSLVADSPLHF. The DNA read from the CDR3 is TGTGCCAGCAGCTTAGTGGCCGATTCACCC.

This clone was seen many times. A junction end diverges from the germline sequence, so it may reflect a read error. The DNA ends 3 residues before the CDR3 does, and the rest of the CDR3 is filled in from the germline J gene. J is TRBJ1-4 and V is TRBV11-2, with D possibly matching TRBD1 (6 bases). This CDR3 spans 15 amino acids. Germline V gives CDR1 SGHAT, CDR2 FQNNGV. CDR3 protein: CASSLVTGGSEKLFF. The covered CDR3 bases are TGTGCCAGTAGCTTAGTAACTGGGGGCAGTGAAAAA.